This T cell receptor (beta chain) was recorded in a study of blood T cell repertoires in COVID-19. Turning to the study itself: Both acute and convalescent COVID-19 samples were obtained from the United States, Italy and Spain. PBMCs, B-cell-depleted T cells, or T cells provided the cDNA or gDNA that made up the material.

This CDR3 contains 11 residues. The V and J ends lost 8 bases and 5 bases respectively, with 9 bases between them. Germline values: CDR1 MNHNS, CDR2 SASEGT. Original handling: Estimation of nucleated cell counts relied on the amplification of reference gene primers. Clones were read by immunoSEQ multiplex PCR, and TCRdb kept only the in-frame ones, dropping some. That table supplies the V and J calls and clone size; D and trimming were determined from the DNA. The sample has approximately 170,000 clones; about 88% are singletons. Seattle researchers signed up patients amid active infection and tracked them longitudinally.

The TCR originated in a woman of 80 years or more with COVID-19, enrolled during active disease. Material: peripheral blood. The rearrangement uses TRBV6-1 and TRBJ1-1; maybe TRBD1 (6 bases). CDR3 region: CASLTGTEAFF. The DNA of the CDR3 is TGTGCCAGCCTTACAGGGACTGAAGCTTTCTTT.